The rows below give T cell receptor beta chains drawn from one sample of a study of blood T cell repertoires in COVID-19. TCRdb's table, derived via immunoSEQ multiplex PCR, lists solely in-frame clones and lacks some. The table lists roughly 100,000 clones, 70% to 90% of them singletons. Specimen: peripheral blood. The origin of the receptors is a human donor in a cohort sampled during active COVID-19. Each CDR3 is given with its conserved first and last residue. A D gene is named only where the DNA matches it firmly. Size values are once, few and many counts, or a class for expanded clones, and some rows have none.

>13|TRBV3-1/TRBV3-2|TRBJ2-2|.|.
CASSIHNTGELFF
TGTGCCAGCAGCATCCATAACACCGGGGAGCTGTTTTTT
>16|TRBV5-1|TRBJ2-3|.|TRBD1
CASSLSTGDPTDTQYF
TGCGCCAGCAGCTTGTCCACAGGGGACCCCACAGATACGCAGTATTTT
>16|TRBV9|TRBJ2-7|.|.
CASSAGAGSGAYEQYF
TGTGCCAGCAGCGCCGGGGCGGGTTCGGGAGCCTACGAGCAGTACTTC
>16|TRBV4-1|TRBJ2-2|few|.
CASSHPTGVIPGELFF
TGCGCCAGCAGCCACCCCACGGGGGTCATTCCCGGGGAGCTGTTTTTT
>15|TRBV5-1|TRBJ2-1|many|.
CASSFGTLSYNEQFF
TGCGCCAGCAGCTTCGGGACACTTTCCTACAATGAGCAGTTCTTC
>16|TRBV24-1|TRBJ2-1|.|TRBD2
CATSDSGAGAAHEQFF
TGTGCCACCAGTGATAGTGGAGCGGGGGCGGCCCATGAGCAGTTCTTC
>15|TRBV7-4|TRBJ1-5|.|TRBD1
CASRWDRARSQPQHF
TGTGCCAGCAGATGGGACAGGGCACGCAGTCAGCCCCAGCATTTT
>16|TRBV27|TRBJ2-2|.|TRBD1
CASSLIGTGSAGELFF
TGTGCCAGCAGTTTAATCGGGACAGGCAGCGCCGGGGAGCTGTTTTTT
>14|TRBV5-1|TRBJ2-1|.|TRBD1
CASSLEGARDEQFF
TGCGCCAGCAGCTTAGAGGGGGCGAGGGATGAGCAGTTCTTC
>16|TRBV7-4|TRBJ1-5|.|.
CASGLRTRDPTQPQHF
TGTGCCAGCGGGTTAAGAACCCGGGATCCAACTCAGCCCCAGCATTTT
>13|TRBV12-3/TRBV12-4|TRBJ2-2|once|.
CASSFGGTGELFF
TGTGCCAGCAGTTTCGGGGGCACCGGGGAGCTGTTTTTT
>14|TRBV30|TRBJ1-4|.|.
CAWTERDRGEKLFF
TGTGCCTGGACAGAGAGGGATCGGGGTGAAAAACTGTTTTTT
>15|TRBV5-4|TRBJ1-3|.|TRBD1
CASSWGQGPGNTIYF
TGTGCCAGCAGCTGGGGACAGGGTCCCGGAAACACCATATATTTT
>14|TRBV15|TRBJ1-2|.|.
CATSRVGVRWGYTF
TGTGCCACCAGCAGAGTTGGTGTCCGGTGGGGCTACACCTTC
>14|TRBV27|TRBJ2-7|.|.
CASSPFDSSYEQYF
TGTGCCAGCAGTCCCTTTGATAGCAGCTACGAGCAGTACTTC
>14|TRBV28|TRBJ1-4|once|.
CASSLRLLDEKLFF
TGTGCCAGCAGTTTAAGACTGTTGGATGAAAAACTGTTTTTT
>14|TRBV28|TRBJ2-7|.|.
CASLSQGKDYEQYF
TGTGCCAGTCTTTCCCAGGGGAAGGACTACGAGCAGTACTTC
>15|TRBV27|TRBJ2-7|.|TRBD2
CASRGTSGSSYEQYF
TGTGCCAGCCGAGGAACAAGCGGGAGCTCCTACGAGCAGTACTTC
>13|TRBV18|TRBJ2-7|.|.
CASLASRGAEQYF
TGTGCCAGCTTAGCGAGTCGGGGGGCAGAGCAGTACTTC
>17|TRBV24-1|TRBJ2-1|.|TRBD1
CATSDYGGTGSYNEQFF
TGTGCCACCAGTGATTACGGCGGGACAGGGTCCTACAATGAGCAGTTCTTC
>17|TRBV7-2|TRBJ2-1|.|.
CASSSRAGGATYNEQFF
TGTGCCAGCAGCTCTCGGGCGGGCGGGGCCACCTACAATGAGCAGTTCTTC
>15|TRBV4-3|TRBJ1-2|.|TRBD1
CASSLRTGGVYGYTF
TGCGCCAGCAGCCTGCGGACAGGGGGAGTCTATGGCTACACCTTC
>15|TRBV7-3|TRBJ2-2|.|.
CASSDRNGWTGELFF
TGTGCCAGCAGTGACAGGAATGGTTGGACCGGGGAGCTGTTTTTT
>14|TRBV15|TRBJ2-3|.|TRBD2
CATARGGSTDTQYF
TGTGCCACCGCCCGGGGGGGGAGCACAGATACGCAGTATTTT
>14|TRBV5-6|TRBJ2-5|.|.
CASSLTGRMETQYF
TGTGCCAGCAGCTTGACAGGGCGGATGGAGACCCAGTACTTC
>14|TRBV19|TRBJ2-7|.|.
CASSQAGTPYEQYF
TGTGCCAGTAGCCAGGCCGGGACACCTTACGAGCAGTACTTC
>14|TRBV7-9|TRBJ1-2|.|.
CASSLIHLNYGYTF
TGTGCCAGCAGCTTGATACATCTTAACTATGGCTACACCTTC
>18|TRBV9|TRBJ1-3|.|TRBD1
CASSVRDSPASSGNTIYF
TGTGCCAGCAGCGTACGGGACAGCCCCGCTAGCTCTGGAAACACCATATATTTT
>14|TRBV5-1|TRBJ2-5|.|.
CASSFSHLSETQYF
TGCGCCAGCAGCTTCTCCCATCTATCGGAGACCCAGTACTTC
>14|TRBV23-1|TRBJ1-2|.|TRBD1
CASGRQGVGYGYTF
TGCGCCAGCGGCCGACAGGGGGTGGGCTATGGCTACACCTTC
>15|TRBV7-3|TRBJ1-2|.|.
CASSLAGGTNYGYTF
TGTGCCAGCAGCTTGGCGGGGGGCACTAACTATGGCTACACCTTC
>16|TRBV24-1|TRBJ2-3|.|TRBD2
CATSDPTGGPTDTQYF
TGTGCCACCAGTGATCCGACGGGGGGGCCCACAGATACGCAGTATTTT
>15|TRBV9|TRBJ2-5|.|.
CASSPPGQPQETQYF
TGTGCCAGCAGCCCTCCGGGACAACCCCAAGAGACCCAGTACTTC
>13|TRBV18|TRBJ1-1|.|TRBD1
CASSSDRATEAFF
TGTGCCAGCTCCTCGGACAGGGCCACTGAAGCTTTCTTT
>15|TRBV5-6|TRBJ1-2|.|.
CASSPVAGDKNGYTF
TGTGCCAGCAGTCCCGTCGCGGGGGACAAAAATGGCTACACCTTC
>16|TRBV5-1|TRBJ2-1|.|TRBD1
CASSSGATGAYNEQFF
TGCGCCAGCAGCTCTGGGGCGACAGGGGCCTACAATGAGCAGTTCTTC
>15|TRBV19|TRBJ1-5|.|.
CASSSQSGGNQPQHF
TGTGCCAGTAGCTCACAGTCGGGGGGCAATCAGCCCCAGCATTTT
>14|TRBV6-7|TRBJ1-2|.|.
CASSYHNRTGGYTF
TGTGCCAGCAGTTACCACAATCGAACAGGTGGCTACACCTTC
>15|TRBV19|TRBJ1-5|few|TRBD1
CASSGGTTGGQPQHF
TGTGCCAGTAGTGGTGGGACGACAGGGGGCCAGCCCCAGCATTTT
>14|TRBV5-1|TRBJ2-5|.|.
CACTGGALGETQYF
TGCGCCTGCACCGGAGGGGCGTTGGGAGAGACCCAGTACTTC
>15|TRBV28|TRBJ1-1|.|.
CASSLLLPKNTEAFF
TGTGCCAGCAGTTTATTACTCCCAAAGAACACTGAAGCTTTCTTT
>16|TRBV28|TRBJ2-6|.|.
CALGAPGGAGANVLTF
TGTGCCCTCGGAGCCCCCGGAGGGGCGGGGGCCAACGTCCTGACTTTC
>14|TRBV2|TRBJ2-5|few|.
CASSGSGTRMTQYF
TGTGCCAGCAGTGGATCCGGGACTCGAATGACCCAGTACTTC
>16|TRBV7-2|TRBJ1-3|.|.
CASSLVGGNSGNTIYF
TGTGCCAGCAGCTTAGTGGGGGGAAACTCTGGAAACACCATATATTTT
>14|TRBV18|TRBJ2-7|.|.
CASSPRARVDEQYF
TGTGCCAGCTCACCTAGGGCCAGGGTGGACGAGCAGTACTTC
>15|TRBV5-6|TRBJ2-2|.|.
CASSALGAWTGELFF
TGTGCCAGCAGCGCACTTGGGGCTTGGACCGGGGAGCTGTTTTTT
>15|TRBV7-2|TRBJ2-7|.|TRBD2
CASRGGKGLNYEQYF
TGTGCCAGCAGGGGGGGGAAAGGGCTAAATTACGAGCAGTACTTC
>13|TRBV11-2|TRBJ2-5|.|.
CASSLRLQETQYF
TGTGCCAGCAGCTTAAGACTTCAAGAGACCCAGTACTTC
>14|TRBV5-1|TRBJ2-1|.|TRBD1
CASSLDGTGLFDVF
TGCGCCAGCAGCTTGGATGGGACAGGGCTTTTCGATGTCTTC
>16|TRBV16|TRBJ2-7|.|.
CASSQFEGGSIYEQYF
TGTGCCAGCAGCCAATTCGAGGGGGGGAGTATCTACGAGCAGTACTTC
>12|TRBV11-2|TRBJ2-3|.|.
CASSPTGDTQYF
TGTGCCAGCAGCCCAACCGGAGATACGCAGTATTTT
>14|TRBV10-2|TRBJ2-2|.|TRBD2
CASSPSGSWGELFF
TGCGCCAGCAGTCCTAGCGGGAGTTGGGGGGAGCTGTTTTTT
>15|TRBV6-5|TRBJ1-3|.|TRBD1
CASSSTGGTGNTIYF
TGTGCCAGCAGTTCGACAGGGGGGACAGGAAACACCATATATTTT
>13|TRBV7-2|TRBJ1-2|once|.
CASSLGQGDGYTF
TGTGCCAGCAGCTTAGGGCAGGGTGATGGCTACACCTTC
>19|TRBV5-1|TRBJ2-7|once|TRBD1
CASSFTSPTGQGVSYEQYF
TGCGCCAGCAGCTTTACCTCACCTACCGGACAGGGGGTTTCCTACGAGCAGTACTTC
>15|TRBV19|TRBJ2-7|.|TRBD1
CASSIRGQGSYEQYF
TGTGCCAGTAGTATCAGGGGACAGGGCTCCTACGAGCAGTACTTC
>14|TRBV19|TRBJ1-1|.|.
CASIDQAGSTEAFF
TGTGCCAGTATTGATCAAGCGGGCTCCACTGAAGCTTTCTTT